This T cell receptor beta chain originates from a study of blood T cell repertoires in COVID-19 (dated by TCRdb to between 2020 and 2021). For context, the study as a whole: Samples covering the acute and convalescent phases of COVID-19 were provided by collaborators in the United States, Italy and Spain. The prospective study material was composed of cDNA or gDNA derived from T cells, B-cell-depleted T cells, or PBMCs. Subjects who had been exposed to COVID-19, were actively infected with it, or had recovered from it provided the deeply sampled blood TCRbeta repertoires that made up the dataset. The repertoires were made available in a free public database intended to serve as a resource for research on the immune response to SARS-CoV-2. Samples came from the ongoing ImmuneRACE study (first 160 participants) plus 1,254 subjects from 6 global collaborators. The sample metadata nearly always contained a de-identified subject ID, COVID-19 status, age in years and sex. Where HLA class I and class II types were available, the types were taken from metadata supplied by the sample provider, not from assay-based typing. Summary of the overall study and its limitations: How much clinical and demographic metadata was included differed by source and by participant, and the metadata was provided uncurated.

The immunoSEQ Assay, a bias-controlled multiplex PCR, was used to amplify TCRbeta CDR3 regions from genomic DNA. As for the authors' bioinformatics: Within the assay, amplification of reference gene primers was used to estimate how many nucleated cells each sample contained. To quantify the absolute abundance of each unique TCRbeta CDR3 rearrangement, sequence reads were collapsed and filtered. For each sample, productive Simpson clonality was calculated as the square root of Simpson's diversity index across productive rearrangements. The source is immuneACCESS, and TCRdb retained only in-frame sequences with V and J called. Part of the clones is not carried over; for the studies checked, unresolved V genes explain less than half of this, and the remainder is unexplained. V and J calls and clone size follow that table, whereas D and trimming were derived from the DNA. Across this sample there are around 91,000 clones, with about four fifths seen only once. The ten largest clones represent approximately 18% of the sample.

CDR1 and CDR2, per the germline V gene, are LGHNA and YNFKEQ. The CDR3, cysteine through phenylalanine, is 14 amino acids long. Only the CDR3 DNA stays, 42 bases, in frame from base 1. V is shortened by 0 bases, J by 4 bases, and the region joining them spans 8 bases. To note about this clone: The clone's antigen remains unknown. Per-nucleotide qualities are absent, and no much larger clonotype sits a single base away.

Collaborating institutions collected whole blood in K2EDTA tubes following their own protocols. Collaborator samples were shipped for TCRbeta analysis as frozen whole blood, isolated PBMCs, or DNA extracted from either sample type. Material: peripheral blood. The chain is made from TRBV4-2 and TRBJ2-3; TRBD1 is possibly the D segment (5 matching bases). This TCR derives from a woman of 80 years or more with active or convalescent COVID-19. Read as DNA, the sequence is TGTGCCAGCAGCCAAGAAGGGGTCCCAGATACGCAGTATTTT. Its protein is CASSQEGVPDTQYF.